This T cell receptor beta chain was identified in a study of control samples from healthy donors and cancer patients. The germline gives CDR1 LGHNA, CDR2 YSLEER. This CDR3 is built from 17 residues. The V and J ends lost 0 bases and 4 bases, in that order; junction bases with no gene match: 9. The repertoire was sequenced with immunoSEQ multiplex PCR; TCRdb's copy has only in-frame clones and lacks some. The data contain about 160,000 clones, roughly 92% of them singletons. The specimen was blood. This TCR derives from a woman in her thirties in good health. The J gene is TRBJ2-7, the V gene TRBV4-3, with 10 bases aligning to TRBD1. CDR3 region: CASSQDYVRDRGYEQYF. Here the CDR3 DNA reads TGCGCCAGCAGCCAAGATTATGTCAGGGACAGGGGATACGAGCAGTACTTC.